One and the same sample provided the 6 T cell receptor beta chains below, sequenced in a study of radiotherapy plus CTLA-4 blockade in lung cancer. Data came from immunoSEQ multiplex PCR; TCRdb stores just in-frame clones and leaves some out. The table lists about 97,000 clones, 65% to 75% of them singletons. Source: peripheral blood, taken from a patient treated with radiotherapy plus ipilimumab. The source is a human donor with non-small cell lung cancer who had a partial response to radiotherapy plus ipilimumab. Some clones in this sample may be carry-over from other donors' samples.

The J gene is TRBJ2-7, the V gene TRBV10-3; D is possibly TRBD1 (6 bases). The germline V and J ends were trimmed by 4 bases and 4 bases, with 8 bases remaining between them. The CDR3 consists of 12 residues. The germline gives CDR1 ENHRY, CDR2 SYGVKD. CDR3 loop: CAISGQGYEQYF. CDR3 in DNA: TGTGCCATCAGTGGCCAGGGGTACGAGCAGTACTTC.

The V gene is TRBV7-9, the J gene TRBJ2-5; 10 bases agree with TRBD2. The CDR3 is 17 residues long. CDR1 and CDR2 (germline): SEHNR, FQNEAQ (reference sequence). Trimming took 1 base from V and 4 from J; bases not matched to a gene: 9. In DNA, the CDR3 is TGTGCCAGCAGCTTAGGTTCCCTAGCGGGAGAAGGAGAGACCCAGTACTTC. Its protein is CASSLGSLAGEGETQYF. Supplemented by reference TRBV7-9 and TRBJ2-5, the full variable domain reads DTGVSQNPRHKITKRGQNVTFRCDPISEHNRLYWYRQTLGQGPEFLTYFQNEAQLEKSRLLSDRFSAERPKGSFSTLEIQRTEQGDSAMYLCASSLGSLAGEGETQYFGPGTRLLVL.

This rearrangement joins TRBV6-5 to TRBJ2-5, with 7 nucleotides matching TRBD1. Germline CDR1 is MNHEY and CDR2 is SVGAGI. The CDR3 is 15 residues long. Trimming at V came to 6 bases and at J to 7 bases, leaving 14 bases not matched to a gene. The DNA of the CDR3 is TGTGCCAGCAGCCGGAACAGGGGCCGGAGCCGGACCCAGTACTTC. This encodes CASSRNRGRSRTQYF.

This clone was seen a handful of times. The chain combines TRBV7-8 with TRBJ2-7, with 9 nucleotides matching TRBD1. Per the germline V gene, CDR1 is SGHVS and CDR2 is FQNEAQ. The CDR3 spans 15 residues. With V trimmed by 5 bases and J by 2 bases, 7 bases remained unmatched. The CDR3 DNA reads as TGTGCCAGCAGCGCACGGGACAGGGCGACCTACGAGCAGTACTTC. Translation: CASSARDRATYEQYF.

The V call is TRBV6-5, the J call TRBJ2-3, with 8 bases lining up with TRBD1. This CDR3 comprises 12 residues. Germline lookup yields CDR1 MNHEY and CDR2 SVGAGI. J was trimmed by 4 bases and V by 6 bases; bases with no gene match: 0. CDR3 nucleotide sequence: TGTGCCAGCAGCAGGGGGCCAGATACGCAGTATTTT. Protein product: CASSRGPDTQYF.

The chain joins TRBV6-1 to TRBJ2-1, with 10 nucleotides matching TRBD2. V was clipped by 6 bases and J by 15 bases; unmatched bases: 14. CDR1 MNHNS and CDR2 SASEGT come from the germline V gene. The CDR3 has 14 residues. Here the CDR3 reads CASSGDRAGGPRFF. CDR3 nucleotides: TGTGCCAGCAGCGGGGATAGAGCGGGAGGGCCACGGTTCTTC.